The text below deals with one TCR beta chain. The length of the CDR3 is 12 residues. Germline V gene lookup returns CDR1 SEHNR and CDR2 FQNEAQ (reference sequence). The germline V and J ends were trimmed by 4 bases and 6 bases, with 9 bases remaining between them. The data stem from a study of blood T cell repertoires in COVID-19. TCRdb's copy holds only in-frame clones and misses some; the assay was immunoSEQ multiplex PCR. The sample includes under 200,000 clones, about 83% seen only once; the top ten take under 4%. Within 2 weeks of study entry, exposed participants had contacted a PCR-confirmed or clinician-diagnosed COVID-19 case.

V is TRBV7-9 and J is TRBJ1-1, with a tentative D call TRBD1 (6 bases). The sequenced material came from PBMCs or T cells enriched from blood (not recorded which). The origin of this receptor is a young woman who had been exposed to COVID-19. CDR3 sequence reads: CASSSGAAEAFF. The CDR3 DNA reads as TGTGCCAGCAGCTCAGGGGCCGCTGAAGCTTTCTTT.